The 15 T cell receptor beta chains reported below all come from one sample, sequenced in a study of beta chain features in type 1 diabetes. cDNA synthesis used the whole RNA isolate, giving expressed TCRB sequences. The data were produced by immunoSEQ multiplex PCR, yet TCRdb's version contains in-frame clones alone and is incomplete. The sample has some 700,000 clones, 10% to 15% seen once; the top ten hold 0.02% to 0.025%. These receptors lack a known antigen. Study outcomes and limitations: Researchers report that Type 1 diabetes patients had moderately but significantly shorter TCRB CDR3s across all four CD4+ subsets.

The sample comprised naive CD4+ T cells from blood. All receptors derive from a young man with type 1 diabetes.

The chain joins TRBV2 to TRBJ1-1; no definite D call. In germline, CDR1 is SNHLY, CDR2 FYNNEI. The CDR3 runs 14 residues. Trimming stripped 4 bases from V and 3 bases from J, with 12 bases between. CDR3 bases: TGTGCCAGCAGTGTTCGCGGGGAAGACACTGAAGCTTTCTTT. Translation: CASSVRGEDTEAFF.

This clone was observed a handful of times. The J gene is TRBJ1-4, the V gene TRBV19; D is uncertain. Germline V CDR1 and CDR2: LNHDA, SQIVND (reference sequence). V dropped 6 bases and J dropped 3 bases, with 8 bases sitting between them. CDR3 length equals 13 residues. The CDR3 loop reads CASSGNPNEKLFF. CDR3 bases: TGTGCCAGTAGCGGCAACCCTAATGAAAAACTGTTTTTT.

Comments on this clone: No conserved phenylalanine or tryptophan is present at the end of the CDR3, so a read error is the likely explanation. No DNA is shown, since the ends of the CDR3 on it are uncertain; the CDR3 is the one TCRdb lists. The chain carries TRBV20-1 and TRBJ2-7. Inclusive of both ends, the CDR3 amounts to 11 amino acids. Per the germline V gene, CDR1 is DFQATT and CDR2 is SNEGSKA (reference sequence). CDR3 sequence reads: CSAVEGGGAPL.

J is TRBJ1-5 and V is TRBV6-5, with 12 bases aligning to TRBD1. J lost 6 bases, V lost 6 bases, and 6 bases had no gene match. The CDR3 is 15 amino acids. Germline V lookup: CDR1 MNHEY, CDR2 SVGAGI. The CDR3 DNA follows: TGTGCCAGCAGCTTGGGACAGGGGGCTAGTCAGCCCCAGCATTTT. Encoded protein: CASSLGQGASQPQHF.

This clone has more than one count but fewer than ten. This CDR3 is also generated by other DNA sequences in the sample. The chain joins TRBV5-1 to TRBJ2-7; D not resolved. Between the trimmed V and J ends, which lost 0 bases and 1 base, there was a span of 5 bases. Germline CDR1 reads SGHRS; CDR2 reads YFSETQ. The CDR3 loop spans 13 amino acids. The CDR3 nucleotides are TGCGCCAGCAGCTTGGACAATTCCTACGAGCAGTACTTC. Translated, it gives CASSLDNSYEQYF.

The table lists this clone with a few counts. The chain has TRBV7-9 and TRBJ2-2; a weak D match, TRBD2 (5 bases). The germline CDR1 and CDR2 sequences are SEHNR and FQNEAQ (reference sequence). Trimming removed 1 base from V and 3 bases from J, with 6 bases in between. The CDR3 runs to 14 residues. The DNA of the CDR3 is TGTGCCAGCAGCTTAGTCGGGGACACCGGGGAGCTGTTTTTT. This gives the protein CASSLVGDTGELFF.

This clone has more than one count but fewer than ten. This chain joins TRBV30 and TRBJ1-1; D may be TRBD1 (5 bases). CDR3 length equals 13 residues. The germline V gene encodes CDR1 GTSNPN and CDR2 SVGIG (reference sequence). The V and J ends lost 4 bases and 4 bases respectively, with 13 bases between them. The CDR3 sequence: CAWTRGGTTEAFF. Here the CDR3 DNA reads TGTGCCTGGACTCGGGGGGGAACCACTGAAGCTTTCTTT. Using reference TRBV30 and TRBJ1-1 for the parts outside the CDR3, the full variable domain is SQTIHQWPATLVQPVGSPLSLECTVEGTSNPNLYWYRQAAGRGLQLLFYSVGIGQISSEVPQNLSASRPQDRQFILSSKKLLLSDSGFYLCAWTRGGTTEAFFGQGTRLTVV.

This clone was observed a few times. CDR3 DNA: TGTGCCAGCAGCTTGTTACAGGGGGGCTACAATGAGCAGTTCTTC. Translation gives CASSLLQGGYNEQFF. This rearrangement joins TRBV5-6 to TRBJ2-1; 8 nucleotides match TRBD1. Germline CDR1 and CDR2: SGHDT and YYEEEE. V dropped 1 base and J dropped 3; count of bases not matched to a gene: 3. This CDR3 contains 15 residues.

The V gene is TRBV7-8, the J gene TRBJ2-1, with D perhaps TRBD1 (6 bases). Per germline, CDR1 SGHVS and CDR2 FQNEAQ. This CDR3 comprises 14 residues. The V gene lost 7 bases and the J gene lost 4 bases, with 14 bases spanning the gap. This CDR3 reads CASNDKQGYNEQFF. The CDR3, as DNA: TGTGCCAGCAACGACAAACAGGGTTACAATGAGCAGTTCTTC.

The CDR3 nucleotides read TGTGCCAGCAACCCGACAGGGAACACTGAAGCTTTCTTT. Protein product: CASNPTGNTEAFF. V usage is TRBV9 and J usage is TRBJ1-1, with a possible D match to TRBD1 (6 bases). Germline CDR1 reads SGDLS; CDR2 reads YYNGEE. The CDR3 is 13 amino acids. Trimming shortened V by 6 bases and J by 1 base, and 10 bases separated the two germline ends.

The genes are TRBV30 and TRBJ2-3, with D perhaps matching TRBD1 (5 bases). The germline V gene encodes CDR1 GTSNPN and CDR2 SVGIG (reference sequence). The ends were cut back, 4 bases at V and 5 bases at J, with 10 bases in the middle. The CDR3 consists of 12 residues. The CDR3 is CAWKGLGDTQYF. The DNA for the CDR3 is TGTGCCTGGAAGGGGTTGGGAGATACGCAGTATTTT. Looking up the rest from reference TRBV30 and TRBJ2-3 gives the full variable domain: SQTIHQWPATLVQPVGSPLSLECTVEGTSNPNLYWYRQAAGRGLQLLFYSVGIGQISSEVPQNLSASRPQDRQFILSSKKLLLSDSGFYLCAWKGLGDTQYFGPGTRLTVL.

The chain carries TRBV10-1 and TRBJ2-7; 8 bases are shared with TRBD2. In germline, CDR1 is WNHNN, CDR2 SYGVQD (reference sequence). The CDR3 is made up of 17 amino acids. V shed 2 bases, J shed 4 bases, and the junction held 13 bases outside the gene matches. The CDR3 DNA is TGCGCCAGCAGTGAGCCTAACCAGCGGGGGAGGGCGTACGAGCAGTACTTC. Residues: CASSEPNQRGRAYEQYF.

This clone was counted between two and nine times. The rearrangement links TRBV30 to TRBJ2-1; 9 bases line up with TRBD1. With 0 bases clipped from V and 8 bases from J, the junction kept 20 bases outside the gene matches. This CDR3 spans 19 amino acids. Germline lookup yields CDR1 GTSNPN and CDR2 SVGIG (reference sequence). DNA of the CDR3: TGTGCCTGGAGTGTACTCGGGACAGGGATTATTTCCATTACGCATGAGCAGTTCTTC. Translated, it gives CAWSVLGTGIISITHEQFF.

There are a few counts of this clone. This CDR3 is CASSLEGQGTDTQYF. The CDR3 DNA follows: TGTGCCAGCAGCTTGGAGGGACAGGGGACAGATACGCAGTATTTT. The chain couples TRBV5-6 to TRBJ2-3; 10 bases match TRBD1. The germline V gene encodes CDR1 SGHDT and CDR2 YYEEEE. This CDR3 region has 15 residues. V lost 0 bases, J lost 3 bases, and 1 base stayed unmatched.

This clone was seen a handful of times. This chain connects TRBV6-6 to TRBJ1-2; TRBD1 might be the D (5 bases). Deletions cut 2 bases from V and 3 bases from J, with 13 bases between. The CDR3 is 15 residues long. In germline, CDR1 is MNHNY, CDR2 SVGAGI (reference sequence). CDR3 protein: CASSYPVGGDYGYTF. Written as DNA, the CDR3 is TGTGCCAGCAGTTACCCCGTGGGGGGTGACTATGGCTACACCTTC.